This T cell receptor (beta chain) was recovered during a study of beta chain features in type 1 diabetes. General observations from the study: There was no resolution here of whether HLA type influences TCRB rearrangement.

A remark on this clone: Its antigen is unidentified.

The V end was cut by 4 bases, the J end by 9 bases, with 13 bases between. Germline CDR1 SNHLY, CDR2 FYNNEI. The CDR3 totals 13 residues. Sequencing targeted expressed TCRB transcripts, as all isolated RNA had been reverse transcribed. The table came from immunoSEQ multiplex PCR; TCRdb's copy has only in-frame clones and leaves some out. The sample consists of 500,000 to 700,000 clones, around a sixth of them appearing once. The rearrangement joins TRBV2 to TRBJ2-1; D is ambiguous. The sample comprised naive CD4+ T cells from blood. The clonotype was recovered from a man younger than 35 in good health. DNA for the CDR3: TGTGCCAGCAGTGCCGATAGCCGGACTGAGCAGTTCTTC. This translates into CASSADSRTEQFF.